A selection of T cell receptor beta chains follows, all from one sample in a study of human T cells and chemical hapten exposure. TCRdb ran MiXCR on the RACE reads and lists one entry per CDR3 protein. The sample lists 25,000 to 30,000 distinct CDR3 sequences, 8% to 10% occurring once. Source: whole blood, taken in connection with sensitization to the hapten diphenylcyclopropenone (DPC). The origin of the receptors is a man under 40 with alopecia areata. Some clones in this sample may be carry-over from other donors' samples. Each CDR3 is given without its conserved first and last residue. The size of a clone is reported for some rows only, either as once, few or many, or as a class for expanded clones.

TRBV7-2	many	14	TRBJ2-3	ASSSPSGRTADTQY
TRBV29-1	.	9	TRBJ2-7	SVDTGGRQY
TRBV21-1	.	14	TRBJ2-2	ASNGLAGGPTGELF
TRBV18	.	14	TRBJ1-4	ASSVGRTYGDEKLF
TRBV29-1	.	13	TRBJ2-1	SVGTGGLTGNEQF
TRBV15	.	11	TRBJ1-1	ATSQALGTEAF
TRBV4-3	medium-sized	14	TRBJ2-3	ASSQDRGQGADTQY
TRBV11-2	many	12	TRBJ1-4	ASSLQGTNEKLF
TRBV6-2/TRBV6-3	many	12	TRBJ2-3	ASRLTGLADTQY
TRBV29-1	many	11	TRBJ1-2	SVSGVKDYGYT
TRBV10-3	many	12	TRBJ2-1	AISGTSGYNEQF
TRBV12-2	.	18	TRBJ2-1	ASRSGIGTSGTRSYNEQF
TRBV19	few	13	TRBJ1-2	ASSPSTGGVYGYT
TRBV12-5	many	15	TRBJ2-1	ASGLEVAGQFYNEQF
TRBV7-6	few	11	TRBJ2-1	ASTHGMGGDGV
TRBV20-1	few	12	TRBJ2-4	SASTGLAKNIQY